The following is a T cell receptor beta chain sequence with its context. This clone was seen a single time. Its antigen remains unidentified. Base qualities were left out, and no much larger clone turns up one base away. This entry belongs to a study of blood T cell repertoires in COVID-19 (TCRdb year 2020). Notes on the research overall: Samples from collaborators originated in the United States, Italy and Spain and spanned both the acute and convalescent phases of COVID-19. Samples came from the ongoing ImmuneRACE study (first 160 participants) plus 1,254 subjects from 6 global collaborators. Where HLA class I and class II types were available, the types were taken from metadata supplied by the sample provider, not from assay-based typing. Sample metadata almost always included a de-identified subject ID, COVID-19 status, age in years and sex. The repertoires were released in a freely available public database meant as a resource for research on the immune response to SARS-CoV-2. The prospective study material was composed of cDNA or gDNA derived from T cells, B-cell-depleted T cells, or PBMCs. Deeply sampled blood TCRbeta repertoires from subjects exposed to, actively infected with, or recovered from COVID-19 were included in the dataset. General findings and caveats noted by the study authors: The quantity of clinical and demographic metadata differed by source and by participant and was supplied without curation.

Collaborating institutions collected whole blood in K2EDTA tubes following their own protocols. Collaborator samples were shipped for TCRbeta analysis as frozen whole blood, isolated PBMCs, or DNA extracted from either sample type. The germline V gene sets CDR1 to SGHTA and CDR2 to FQGNSA. Inclusive of the bounding cysteine and phenylalanine, the CDR3 is 12 residues long. The retained sequence is limited to the CDR3, 36 bases, with the frame set at the first base. V is clipped by 5 bases and J by 9 bases, and the sequence between their germline boundaries is 8 bases long. The immunoSEQ Assay, a bias-controlled multiplex PCR, was used to amplify TCRbeta CDR3 regions from genomic DNA. In the source study's methods: Nucleated cell counts per sample were estimated from amplification of reference gene primers within the assay. To quantify the absolute abundance of each unique TCRbeta CDR3 rearrangement, sequence reads were collapsed and filtered. For each sample, productive Simpson clonality was calculated as the square root of Simpson's diversity index across productive rearrangements. TCRdb's version of the immuneACCESS table is confined to in-frame rearrangements and falls short of the full clone set. An unresolved V gene accounts for under half of the shortfall where checked; the remainder is of unknown origin. The V and J calls and the clone size are those of that table, but D and trimming were determined from the DNA. A total of approximately 100,000 clones appear in this sample, about 85% of them only once. The ten biggest clones cover under 15% of the sample.

The clonotype was recovered from a human donor in a cohort sampled during active COVID-19. Sequenced sample: peripheral blood. The chain is encoded by TRBV7-2 joined to TRBJ1-6; a tentative D match to TRBD1 spans 6 bases. DNA sequence: TGTGCCAGCAGCCCGGACAGTTCACCCCTCCACTTT. Its translation is CASSPDSSPLHF.